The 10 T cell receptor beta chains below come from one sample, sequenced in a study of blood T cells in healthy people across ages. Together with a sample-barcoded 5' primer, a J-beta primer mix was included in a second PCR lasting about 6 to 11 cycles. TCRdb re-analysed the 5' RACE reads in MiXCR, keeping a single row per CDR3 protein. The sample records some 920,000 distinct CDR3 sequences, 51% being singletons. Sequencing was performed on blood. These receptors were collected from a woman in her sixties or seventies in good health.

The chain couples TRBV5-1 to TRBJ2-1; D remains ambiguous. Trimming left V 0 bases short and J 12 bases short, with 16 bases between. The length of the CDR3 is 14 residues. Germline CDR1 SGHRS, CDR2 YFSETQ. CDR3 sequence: CASSLGAPLSGQFF. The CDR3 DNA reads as TGCGCCAGCAGCTTGGGAGCCCCCCTCTCTGGGCAGTTCTTC. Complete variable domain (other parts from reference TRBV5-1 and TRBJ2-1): KAGVTQTPRYLIKTRGQQVTLSCSPISGHRSVSWYQQTPGQGLQFLFEYFSETQRNKGNFPGRFSGRQFSNSRSEMNVSTLELGDSALYLCASSLGAPLSGQFFGPGTRLTVL.

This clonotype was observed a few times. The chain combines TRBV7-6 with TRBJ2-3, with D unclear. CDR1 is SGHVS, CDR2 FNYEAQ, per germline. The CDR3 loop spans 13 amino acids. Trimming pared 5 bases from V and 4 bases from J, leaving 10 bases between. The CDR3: CASSPSYADTQYF. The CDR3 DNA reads TGTGCCAGCAGCCCCTCTTACGCAGATACGCAGTATTTT.

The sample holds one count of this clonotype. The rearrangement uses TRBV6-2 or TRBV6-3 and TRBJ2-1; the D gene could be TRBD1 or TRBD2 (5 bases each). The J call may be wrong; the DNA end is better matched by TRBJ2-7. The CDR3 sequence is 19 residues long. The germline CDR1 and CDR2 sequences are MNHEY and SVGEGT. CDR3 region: CASSYSSVLWGSSYNEQYF. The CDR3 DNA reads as TGTGCCAGCAGTTACTCGAGCGTATTGTGGGGGAGCTCCTACAATGAGCAGTACTTC.

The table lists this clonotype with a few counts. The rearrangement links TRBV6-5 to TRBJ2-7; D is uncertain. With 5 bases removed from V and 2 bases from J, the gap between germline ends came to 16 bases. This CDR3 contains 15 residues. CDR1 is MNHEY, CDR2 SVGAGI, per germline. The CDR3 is CASSPGQQEPYEQYF. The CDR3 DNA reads TGTGCCAGCAGTCCCGGCCAGCAAGAGCCCTACGAGCAGTACTTC.

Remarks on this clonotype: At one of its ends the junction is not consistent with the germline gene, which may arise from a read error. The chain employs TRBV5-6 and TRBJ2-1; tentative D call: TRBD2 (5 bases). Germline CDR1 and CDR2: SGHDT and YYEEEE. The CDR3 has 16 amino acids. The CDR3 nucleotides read TGTGCCGGCAGCTTGGATCCAAGCGGAGCCCCAAGGGAGCAGTTCTTC. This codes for CAGSLDPSGAPREQFF.

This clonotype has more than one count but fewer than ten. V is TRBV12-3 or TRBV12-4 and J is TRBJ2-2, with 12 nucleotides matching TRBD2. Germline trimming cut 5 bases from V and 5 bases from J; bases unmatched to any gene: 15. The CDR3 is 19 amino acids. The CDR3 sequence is CASSRLGLAGLLGTGELFF. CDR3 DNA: TGTGCCAGCAGTCGCCTCGGACTAGCGGGACTCCTAGGGACCGGGGAGCTGTTTTTT.

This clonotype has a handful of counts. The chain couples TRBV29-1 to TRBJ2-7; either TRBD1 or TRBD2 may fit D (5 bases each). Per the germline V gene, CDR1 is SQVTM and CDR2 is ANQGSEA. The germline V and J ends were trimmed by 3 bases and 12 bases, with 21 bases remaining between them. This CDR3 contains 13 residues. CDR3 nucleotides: TGCAGCGTTGAGAGGTCAGGGACGGAAGGGTTGTACTTC. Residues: CSVERSGTEGLYF.

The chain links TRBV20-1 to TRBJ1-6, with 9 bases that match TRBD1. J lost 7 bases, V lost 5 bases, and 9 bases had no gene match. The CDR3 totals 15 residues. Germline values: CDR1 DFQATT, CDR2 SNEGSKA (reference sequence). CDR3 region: CSAESDRGINSPLHF. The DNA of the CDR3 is TGCAGTGCTGAAAGCGACAGGGGGATCAATTCACCCCTCCACTTT.

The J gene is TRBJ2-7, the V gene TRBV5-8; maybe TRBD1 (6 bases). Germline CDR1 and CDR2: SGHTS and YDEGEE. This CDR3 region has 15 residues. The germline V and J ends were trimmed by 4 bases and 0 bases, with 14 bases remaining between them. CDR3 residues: CASSPWGQSSYEQYF. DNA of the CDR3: TGTGCCAGCAGCCCCTGGGGACAAAGCTCCTACGAGCAGTACTTC.

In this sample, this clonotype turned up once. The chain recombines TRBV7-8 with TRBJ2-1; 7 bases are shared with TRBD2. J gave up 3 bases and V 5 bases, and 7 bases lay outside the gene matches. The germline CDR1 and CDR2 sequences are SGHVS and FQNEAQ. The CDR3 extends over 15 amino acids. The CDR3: CASSQSGIYYNEQFF. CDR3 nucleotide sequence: TGTGCCAGCAGCCAAAGCGGGATTTACTACAATGAGCAGTTCTTC.